The next 32 T cell receptor beta chains were all read from a single sample in a study of T cell responses to AZD1222 COVID-19 vaccine. Some clones are missing from TCRdb's copy, which holds only in-frame ones; the method was immunoSEQ multiplex PCR. The sample yields 100,000 to 150,000 clones, about 86% seen once. The sequences come from peripheral blood, collected 28 days after the second AZD1222 dose. Source of these receptors: an adult who received the AZD1222 COVID-19 vaccine.

The V call is TRBV19, the J call TRBJ2-5, with a weak D call TRBD2 (6 bases). V lost 0 bases and J 4 bases, leaving 12 bases between the germline ends. The CDR3 is 15 residues long. Germline CDR1 LNHDA, CDR2 SQIVND (reference sequence). The CDR3 reads CASSIDLGGGETQYF. The CDR3 nucleotides read TGTGCCAGTAGTATAGATCTCGGGGGAGGAGAGACCCAGTACTTC. Using reference TRBV19 and TRBJ2-5 for the parts outside the CDR3, the full variable domain is DGGITQSPKYLFRKEGQNVTLSCEQNLNHDAMYWYRQDPGQGLRLIYYSQIVNDFQKGDIAEGYSVSREKKESFPLTVTSAQKNPTAFYLCASSIDLGGGETQYFGPGTRLLVL.

V is TRBV2 and J is TRBJ1-2; D unclear. The CDR3 covers 14 residues. Trimming left V 2 bases short and J 3 bases short, with 10 bases between. CDR1 and CDR2 (germline): SNHLY, FYNNEI. The DNA for the CDR3 is TGTGCCAGCAGTGAATTGGTCGCGGACTATGGCTACACCTTC. It translates to CASSELVADYGYTF.

The rearrangement uses TRBV3-1 (or the pseudogene TRBV3-2) and TRBJ1-5; D gene unclear. This CDR3 is built from 14 residues. V was trimmed by 3 bases and J by 2 bases, leaving 8 bases between them. Germline V lookup: CDR1 LGHDT, CDR2 YNNKEL (reference sequence). The CDR3 region is CASSQQVGNQPQHF. The CDR3, as DNA: TGTGCCAGCAGCCAGCAGGTGGGCAATCAGCCCCAGCATTTT.

This sequence joins TRBV11-3 and TRBJ1-2, with a weak D call TRBD1 (6 bases). V lost 0 bases and J 5 bases, leaving 7 bases between the germline ends. Per germline, CDR1 SGHNT and CDR2 YENEEA. The CDR3 is 13 amino acids. The DNA for the CDR3 is TGTGCCAGCAGCTTAGACAGGGGATATGGCTACACCTTC. Protein product: CASSLDRGYGYTF.

The chain is built from TRBV9 and TRBJ2-1; TRBD2 matches at 11 bases. The CDR3 has 17 amino acids. CDR1 and CDR2 from the germline V gene are SGDLS and YYNGEE. V dropped 0 bases and J dropped 4; count of bases not matched to a gene: 6. The CDR3 nucleotides read TGTGCCAGCAGCGTAGGGGGACTAGCGGCCGATTACAATGAGCAGTTCTTC. It specifies CASSVGGLAADYNEQFF.

This clone has a handful of counts. The V and J genes are TRBV24-1 and TRBJ1-1; D not resolved. V gave up 10 bases and J gave up 7 bases, with 15 bases separating them. Germline V gene lookup returns CDR1 KGHDR and CDR2 SFDVKD. There are 12 residues in the CDR3. The DNA of the CDR3 is TGTGCCACACAAAGTTCGTGGGGTGAAGCTTTCTTT. Translation: CATQSSWGEAFF.

This clone has just one count. J is TRBJ1-5 and V is TRBV9; D is perhaps TRBD1 (5 bases). The V end was cut by 4 bases, the J end by 0 bases, with 17 bases between. The germline V gene has CDR1 SGDLS and CDR2 YYNGEE. This CDR3 contains 17 residues. CDR3 in amino acids: CASSPPLGAYSNQPQHF. The CDR3 nucleotides are TGTGCCAGCAGCCCACCCCTTGGGGCGTATAGCAATCAGCCCCAGCATTTT.

This chain links TRBV5-6 with TRBJ1-1; TRBD1 agrees at 7 bases. This CDR3 has 15 residues. The germline CDR1 and CDR2 sequences are SGHDT and YYEEEE. With V trimmed by 0 bases and J by 4 bases, 6 bases remained unmatched. The CDR3: CASSLGGGGGTEAFF. The CDR3 DNA sequence: TGTGCCAGCAGCTTGGGTGGAGGGGGCGGCACTGAAGCTTTCTTT.

This sequence joins TRBV4-1 and TRBJ2-3; the match to TRBD1 covers 8 bases. V trimming: 4 bases; J trimming: 3 bases; junction bases outside the gene matches: 6. The CDR3 runs 15 residues. CDR1 and CDR2 from the germline V gene are MGHRA and YSYEKL. The CDR3 bases are TGCGCCAGCAGCCTTTCCGGACAGGGAACAGATACGCAGTATTTT. Translated: CASSLSGQGTDTQYF.

The chain is built from TRBV4-1 and TRBJ1-1; the D is unclear. Looked up from germline, CDR1 is MGHRA and CDR2 is YSYEKL. The V end lost 3 bases, the J end lost 0 bases, and 11 bases lay between the germline ends. This CDR3 comprises 15 residues. CDR3 DNA sequence: TGCGCCAGCAGCCAGACACAGAGAATGAACACTGAAGCTTTCTTT. This gives the protein CASSQTQRMNTEAFF.

The rearrangement uses TRBV19 and TRBJ1-3; D call uncertain. The CDR3 spans 15 residues. V shed 11 bases and J shed 0 bases, with 17 bases lying between them. Germline CDR1 reads LNHDA; CDR2 reads SQIVND (reference sequence). The CDR3 nucleotides are TGTGCCTCAACCCCGGTTGTGCACTCTGGAAACACCATATATTTT. It yields the protein CASTPVVHSGNTIYF. Full variable domain (missing parts from reference TRBV19 and TRBJ1-3): DGGITQSPKYLFRKEGQNVTLSCEQNLNHDAMYWYRQDPGQGLRLIYYSQIVNDFQKGDIAEGYSVSREKKESFPLTVTSAQKNPTAFYLCASTPVVHSGNTIYFGEGSWLTVV.

The CDR3 coding sequence is TGTGCCAGCAGTGAGTGGGAGCGGGCCGGAAACACCATATATTTT. This sequence encodes CASSEWERAGNTIYF. This chain joins TRBV6-1 and TRBJ1-3, with D unclear. V lost 3 bases and J 4 bases, leaving 13 bases between the germline ends. Per the germline V gene, CDR1 is MNHNS and CDR2 is SASEGT. The CDR3 sequence is 15 residues long.

CDR3: CASSPTGVVSYGYTF. For the CDR3, the DNA is TGTGCCAGCAGCCCCACAGGGGTTGTGAGCTATGGCTACACCTTC. V and J are TRBV11-2 and TRBJ1-2; 7 nucleotides match TRBD1. Germline loops: CDR1 SGHAT, CDR2 FQNNGV. J gave up 4 bases and V 5 bases, and 10 bases lay outside the gene matches. The CDR3 spans 15 residues.

As DNA, the CDR3 is TGTGCCAGCAGCTTGGGGACAGGGAAATCACCCCTCCACTTT. Its translation is CASSLGTGKSPLHF. The chain couples TRBV5-4 to TRBJ1-6; 8 bases are a match to TRBD1. Per the germline V gene, CDR1 is SGHNT and CDR2 is YYREEE (reference sequence). The trim removed 0 bases at V and 10 bases at J, leaving 3 bases unmatched. The CDR3 runs to 14 residues.

CDR3 nucleotides: TGTGCCAGCAGCGCCCCCCGTAGCGGGAGAGGCCGGCGACGCCCCTACGAGCAGTACTTC. Amino acids: CASSAPRSGRGRRRPYEQYF. V usage is TRBV6-4 and J usage is TRBJ2-7; 9 bases line up with TRBD2. Germline loops: CDR1 MRHNA, CDR2 SNTAGT. The CDR3 loop spans 20 amino acids. J gave up 2 bases and V 6 bases, and 23 bases lay outside the gene matches.

V is TRBV4-3 and J is TRBJ2-5; 8 bases are shared with TRBD2. Trimming cost V 1 base and J 0 bases; bases outside gene matches: 4. CDR3 length: 16 amino acids. Germline V gives CDR1 LGHNA, CDR2 YSLEER. Written as DNA, the CDR3 is TGCGCCAGCAGCCAAGGGAATAGCGGGAACCAAGAGACCCAGTACTTC. It encodes CASSQGNSGNQETQYF.

This clone was seen once. The chain combines TRBV6-1 with TRBJ2-7; D gene unclear. Germline CDR1 and CDR2: MNHNS and SASEGT. The V end lost 2 bases, the J end lost 3 bases, and 2 bases lay between the germline ends. The CDR3 is 11 amino acids. The CDR3 DNA sequence: TGTGCCAGCAGTGAATTCTACGAGCAGTACTTC. Encoded protein: CASSEFYEQYF.

The DNA of the CDR3 is TGTGCCAGCAGTGAAGCGGGGACCGGGACCGGGGAGCTGTTTTTT. Translation: CASSEAGTGTGELFF. This chain uses TRBV2 with TRBJ2-2; D may correspond to TRBD1 or TRBD2 (5 bases each). V lost 0 bases, J lost 5 bases, and 10 bases lay in between. Germline V gene data show CDR1 as SNHLY and CDR2 as FYNNEI. CDR3 length: 15 residues.

This clone has only a few counts. DNA of the CDR3: TGTGCCAGCAGCTTAGTGTTGGGAGAGCAGTACTTC. This translates into CASSLVLGEQYF. The chain combines TRBV11-2 with TRBJ2-7; D uncertain. The germline CDR1 and CDR2 sequences are SGHAT and FQNNGV. The CDR3 is 12 amino acids. V was cut by 1 base and J by 7 bases, with 8 bases left in between.

J is TRBJ1-1 and V is TRBV27, with 10 bases matching TRBD1. CDR1 and CDR2 from the germline V gene are MNHEY and SMNVEV (reference sequence). V gave up 3 bases and J gave up 4 bases; unmatched junction bases: 2. The CDR3 is made up of 14 amino acids. The CDR3 spells CASSLGQGITEAFF. In DNA, the CDR3 is TGTGCCAGCAGTTTGGGACAGGGGATCACTGAAGCTTTCTTT.

The V call is TRBV5-6, the J call TRBJ2-7; no clear D gene. The germline V and J ends were trimmed by 0 bases and 3 bases, with 7 bases remaining between them. Germline V gene sequence: CDR1 SGHDT, CDR2 YYEEEE. The CDR3 is made up of 13 amino acids. Written as DNA, the CDR3 is TGTGCCAGCAGCTTGGTTACGGACTACGAGCAGTACTTC. Protein product: CASSLVTDYEQYF.

This sequence joins TRBV29-1 and TRBJ1-1; D perhaps matches TRBD1 (5 bases). Looked up from germline, CDR1 is SQVTM and CDR2 is ANQGSEA. The CDR3 totals 15 residues. Trimming took 6 bases from V and 6 from J, leaving 23 bases between them. The CDR3: CSVGETVGRIAEAFF. The CDR3 bases are TGCAGCGTGGGGGAGACGGTAGGCAGGATTGCTGAAGCTTTCTTT.

The chain joins TRBV10-2 to TRBJ2-1, with TRBD2 identical over 7 bases. The CDR3 runs 11 residues. From germline, CDR1 is WSHSY and CDR2 SAAADI. J was trimmed by 16 bases and V by 4 bases; bases with no gene match: 7. The CDR3 nucleotides read TGCGCCAGCAGTGGGGACTACCTCATCTTCTTC. Protein sequence: CASSGDYLIFF.

The chain employs TRBV13 and TRBJ1-4; 7 bases are shared with TRBD1. CDR3 length equals 14 residues. V lost 4 bases and J lost 5; bases outside the gene matches: 4. Germline CDR1 PRHDT, CDR2 FYEKMQ (reference sequence). CDR3 nucleotide sequence: TGTGCCAGCAGCTCGAGGACAGGAAATGAAAAACTGTTTTTT. Its protein is CASSSRTGNEKLFF.

This clone came up a few times. The V call is TRBV14, the J call TRBJ2-3; 12 bases fit TRBD2. Trimming cost V 9 bases and J 1 base; bases outside gene matches: 11. CDR3 length equals 17 residues. Germline V gene data show CDR1 as SGHDN and CDR2 as FVKESK. The CDR3 loop is CARSVPLAGGGTDTQYF. The CDR3 region has the DNA TGTGCCAGATCCGTACCGCTAGCGGGGGGGGGCACAGATACGCAGTATTTT.

The J gene is TRBJ2-7, the V gene TRBV30, with unresolved D. Germline values: CDR1 GTSNPN, CDR2 SVGIG (reference sequence). The CDR3 extends over 11 amino acids. V gave up 2 bases and J gave up 6 bases, with 8 bases separating them. The CDR3 is CAWSQKREQYF. CDR3 sequence (DNA): TGTGCCTGGAGTCAAAAGCGCGAGCAGTACTTC.

The chain carries TRBV3-1 (or the pseudogene TRBV3-2) and TRBJ2-7; D is perhaps TRBD2 (7 bases). The germline gives CDR1 LGHDT, CDR2 YNNKEL (reference sequence). The length of the CDR3 is 15 residues. Trimming removed 1 base at V and 5 bases at J, with 15 bases between. The chain's CDR3 is CASSQVSGGGNEQYF. Here the CDR3 DNA reads TGTGCCAGCAGCCAAGTGAGTGGGGGGGGCAACGAGCAGTACTTC.

The chain uses TRBV5-1 and TRBJ2-2, with TRBD2 as a possible D gene (5 bases). Germline V gene data show CDR1 as SGHRS and CDR2 as YFSETQ. V was cut by 4 bases and J by 2 bases, with 12 bases left in between. This CDR3 spans 15 amino acids. Here the CDR3 DNA reads TGCGCCAGCAGCAGCGGCGGGTCTAACACCGGGGAGCTGTTTTTT. Its protein is CASSSGGSNTGELFF. The complete variable domain, with remaining parts taken from reference TRBV5-1 and TRBJ2-2, reads KAGVTQTPRYLIKTRGQQVTLSCSPISGHRSVSWYQQTPGQGLQFLFEYFSETQRNKGNFPGRFSGRQFSNSRSEMNVSTLELGDSALYLCASSSGGSNTGELFFGEGSRLTVL.

This clone was counted between two and nine times. This chain links TRBV4-2 with TRBJ1-4; 7 nucleotides match TRBD1. Germline lookup yields CDR1 LGHNA and CDR2 YNFKEQ. The CDR3 consists of 19 residues. With V trimmed by 1 base and J by 7 bases, 18 bases remained unmatched. CDR3 bases: TGTGCCAGCAGCCAAGTTGGCTACAGGGGTAACCCGGAAACTGAAAAACTGTTTTTT. Amino acid sequence: CASSQVGYRGNPETEKLFF.

This chain connects TRBV6-1 to TRBJ2-2, with 15 bases fitting TRBD2. CDR3 length equals 16 residues. V was clipped by 1 base and J by 7 bases; unmatched bases: 1. Germline V CDR1 and CDR2: MNHNS, SASEGT. CDR3 region: CASSEGTSGRGGELFF. CDR3 DNA: TGTGCCAGCAGTGAAGGGACTAGCGGGAGGGGCGGGGAGCTGTTTTTT.

V and J are TRBV7-6 and TRBJ2-5; 14 positions match TRBD2. The V and J ends lost 6 bases and 5 bases, in that order; junction bases with no gene match: 5. This CDR3 has 15 amino acids. Germline CDR1 SGHVS, CDR2 FNYEAQ. The CDR3 DNA is TGTGCCAGCAGGTCCGGGACTAGCGGGAGTGAGACCCAGTACTTC. It yields the protein CASRSGTSGSETQYF.

The sample holds a few counts of this clone. The chain couples TRBV10-1 to TRBJ2-1; TRBD2 aligns across 7 bases. Losses at the gene ends were 3 bases for V and 12 bases for J; bases not matched to a gene: 8. This CDR3 is built from 13 residues. Per the germline V gene, CDR1 is WNHNN and CDR2 is SYGVQD (reference sequence). The CDR3 is CASSDFRGGLQFF. CDR3 sequence (DNA): TGCGCCAGCAGTGATTTTCGCGGGGGACTGCAGTTCTTC.